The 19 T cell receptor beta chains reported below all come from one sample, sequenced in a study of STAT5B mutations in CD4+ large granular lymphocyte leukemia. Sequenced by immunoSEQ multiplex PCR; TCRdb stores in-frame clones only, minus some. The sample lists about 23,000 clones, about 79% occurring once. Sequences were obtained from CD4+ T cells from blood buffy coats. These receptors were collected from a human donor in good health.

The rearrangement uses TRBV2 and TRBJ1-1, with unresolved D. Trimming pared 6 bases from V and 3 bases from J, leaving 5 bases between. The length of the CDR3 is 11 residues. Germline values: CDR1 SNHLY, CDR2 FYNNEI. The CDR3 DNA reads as TGTGCCAGCAGCCCTTACACTGAAGCTTTCTTT. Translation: CASSPYTEAFF.

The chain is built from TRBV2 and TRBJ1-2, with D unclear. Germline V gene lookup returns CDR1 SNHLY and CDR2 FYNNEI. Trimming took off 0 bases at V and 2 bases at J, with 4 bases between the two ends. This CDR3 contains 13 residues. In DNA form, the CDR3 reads TGTGCCAGCAGTGAAGCACGGAACTATGGCTACACCTTC. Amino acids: CASSEARNYGYTF.

The CDR3 here is CASSSNTYEQYF. The CDR3, as DNA: TGCGCCAGCAGCTCGAATACCTACGAGCAGTACTTC. V and J are TRBV5-1 and TRBJ2-7; D unresolved. CDR1 and CDR2 (germline): SGHRS, YFSETQ. The V end lost 3 bases, the J end lost 2 bases, and 6 bases lay between the germline ends. There are 12 residues in the CDR3.

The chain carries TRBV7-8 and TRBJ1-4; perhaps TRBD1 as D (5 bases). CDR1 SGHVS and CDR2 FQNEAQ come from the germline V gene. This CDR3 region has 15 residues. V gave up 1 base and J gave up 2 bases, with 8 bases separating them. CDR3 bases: TGTGCCAGCAGCTTAGTGGGGGGGACTAATGAAAAACTGTTTTTT. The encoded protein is CASSLVGGTNEKLFF.

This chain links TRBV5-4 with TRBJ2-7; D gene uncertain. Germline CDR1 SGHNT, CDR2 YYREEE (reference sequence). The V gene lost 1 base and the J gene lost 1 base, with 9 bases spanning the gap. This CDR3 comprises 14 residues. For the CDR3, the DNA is TGTGCCAGCAGCTTGCCGGCCGGTTCCTACGAGCAGTACTTC. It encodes CASSLPAGSYEQYF.

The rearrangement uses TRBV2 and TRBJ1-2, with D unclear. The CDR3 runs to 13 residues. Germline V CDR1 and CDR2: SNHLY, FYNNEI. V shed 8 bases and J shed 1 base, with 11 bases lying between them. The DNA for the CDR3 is TGTGCCAGCGGCAGCTGGGATAACTATGGCTACACCTTC. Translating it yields CASGSWDNYGYTF.

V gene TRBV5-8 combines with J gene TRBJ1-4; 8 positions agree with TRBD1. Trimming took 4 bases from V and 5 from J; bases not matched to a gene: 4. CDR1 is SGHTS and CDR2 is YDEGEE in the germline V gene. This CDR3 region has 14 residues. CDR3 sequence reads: CASSAGGGNEKLFF. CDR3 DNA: TGTGCCAGCAGCGCAGGGGGCGGGAATGAAAAACTGTTTTTT.

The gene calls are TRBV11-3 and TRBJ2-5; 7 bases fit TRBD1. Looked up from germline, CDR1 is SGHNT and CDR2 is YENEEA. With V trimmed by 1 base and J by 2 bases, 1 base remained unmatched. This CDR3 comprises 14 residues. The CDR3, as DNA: TGTGCCAGCAGCTTAGTGACAGGGCAAGAGACCCAGTACTTC. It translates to CASSLVTGQETQYF.

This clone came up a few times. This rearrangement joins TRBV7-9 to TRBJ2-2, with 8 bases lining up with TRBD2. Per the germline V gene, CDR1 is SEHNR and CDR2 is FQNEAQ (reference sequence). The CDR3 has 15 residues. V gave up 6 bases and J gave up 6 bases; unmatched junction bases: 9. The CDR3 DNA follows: TGTGCCAGCAGTTCGAGCGGGAGTAATCCCGGGGAGCTGTTTTTT. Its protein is CASSSSGSNPGELFF.

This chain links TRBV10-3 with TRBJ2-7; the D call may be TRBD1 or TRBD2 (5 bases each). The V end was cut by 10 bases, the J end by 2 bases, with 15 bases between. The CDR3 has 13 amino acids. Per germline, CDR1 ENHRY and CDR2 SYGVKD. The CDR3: CATRGASTYEQYF. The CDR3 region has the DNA TGTGCCACACGGGGCGCATCCACCTACGAGCAGTACTTC.

The CDR3 loop reads CASGRDLTDTQYF. CDR3 nucleotide sequence: TGTGCTAGTGGCCGAGACTTGACAGATACGCAGTATTTT. V gene TRBV12-5 combines with J gene TRBJ2-3; D gene uncertain. Trimming left V 6 bases short and J 3 bases short, with 10 bases between. Germline CDR1 is LGHNT and CDR2 is FRNRAP. The CDR3 is made up of 13 amino acids.

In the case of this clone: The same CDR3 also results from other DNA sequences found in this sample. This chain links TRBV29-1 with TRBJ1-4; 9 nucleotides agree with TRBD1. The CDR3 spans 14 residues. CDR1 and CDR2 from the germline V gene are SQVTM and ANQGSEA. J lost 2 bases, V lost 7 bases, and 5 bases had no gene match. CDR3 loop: CSGGQGPTNEKLFF. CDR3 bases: TGCAGCGGGGGACAGGGCCCCACTAATGAAAAACTGTTTTTT. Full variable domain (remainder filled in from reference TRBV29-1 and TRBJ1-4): SAVISQKPSRDICQRGTSLTIQCQVDSQVTMMFWYRQQPGQSLTLIATANQGSEATYESGFVIDKFPISRPNLTFSTLTVSNMSPEDSSIYLCSGGQGPTNEKLFFGSGTQLSVL.

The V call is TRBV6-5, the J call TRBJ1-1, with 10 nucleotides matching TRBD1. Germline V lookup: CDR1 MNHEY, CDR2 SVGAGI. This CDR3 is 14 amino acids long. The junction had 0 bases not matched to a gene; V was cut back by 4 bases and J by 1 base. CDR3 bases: TGTGCCAGCAGTTGGGACAGGGGGAACACTGAAGCTTTCTTT. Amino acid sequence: CASSWDRGNTEAFF.

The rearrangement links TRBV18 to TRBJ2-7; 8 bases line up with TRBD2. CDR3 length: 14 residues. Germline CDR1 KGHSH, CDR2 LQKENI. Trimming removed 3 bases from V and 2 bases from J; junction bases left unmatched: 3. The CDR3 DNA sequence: TGTGCCAGCTCACCCAGCGGGAGACCCTACGAGCAGTACTTC. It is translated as CASSPSGRPYEQYF.

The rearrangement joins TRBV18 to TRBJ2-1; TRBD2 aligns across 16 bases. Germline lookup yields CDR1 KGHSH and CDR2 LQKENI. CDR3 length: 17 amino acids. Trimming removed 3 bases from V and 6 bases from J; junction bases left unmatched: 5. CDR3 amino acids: CASSPRGTSGRANEQFF. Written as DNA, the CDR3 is TGTGCCAGCTCACCCAGGGGGACTAGCGGGAGGGCCAATGAGCAGTTCTTC.

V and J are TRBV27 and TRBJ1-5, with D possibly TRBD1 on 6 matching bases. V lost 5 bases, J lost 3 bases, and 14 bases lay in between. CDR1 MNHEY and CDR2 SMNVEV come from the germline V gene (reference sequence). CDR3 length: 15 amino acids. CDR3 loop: CASSPMDRNNQPQHF. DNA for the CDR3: TGTGCCAGCAGTCCCATGGACAGAAACAATCAGCCCCAGCATTTT.

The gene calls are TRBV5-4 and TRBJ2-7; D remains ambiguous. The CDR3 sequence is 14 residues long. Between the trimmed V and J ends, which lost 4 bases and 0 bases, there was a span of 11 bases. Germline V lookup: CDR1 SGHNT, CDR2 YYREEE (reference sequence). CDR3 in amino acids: CASSQDLSSYEQYF. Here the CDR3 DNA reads TGTGCCAGCAGCCAGGACCTGAGCTCCTACGAGCAGTACTTC.

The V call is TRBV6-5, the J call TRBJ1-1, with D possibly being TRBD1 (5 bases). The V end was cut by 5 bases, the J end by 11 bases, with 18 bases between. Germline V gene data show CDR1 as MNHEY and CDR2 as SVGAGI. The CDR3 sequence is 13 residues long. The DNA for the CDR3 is TGTGCCAGCAGTGAATCAGGAGGACGGGGGGCTTTCTTT. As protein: CASSESGGRGAFF.

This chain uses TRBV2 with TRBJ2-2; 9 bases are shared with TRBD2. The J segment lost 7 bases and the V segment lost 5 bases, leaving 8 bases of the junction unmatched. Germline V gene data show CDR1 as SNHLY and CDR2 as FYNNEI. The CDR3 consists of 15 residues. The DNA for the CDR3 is TGTGCCAGCAGTTTAGCGGGAGTGGGTGTCGGGGAGCTGTTTTTT. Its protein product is CASSLAGVGVGELFF.